This entry features one TCR beta chain sequence. What it recognizes is unknown. The data were obtained in a study of graft-versus-host responses after intestinal transplantation. Findings and limits, study-wide: Association was observed between peak circulating GvH clone levels and early post-transplant HvG declines.

Profiling relied on immunoSEQ multiplex PCR, and the TCRdb table lists in-frame clones only, not all of them. The table has around 20,000 clones, around 79% seen once; the top ten hold 1.5% to 2%. The CDR3 loop spans 14 amino acids. Trimming pared 1 base from V and 1 base from J, leaving 9 bases between. CDR1 and CDR2 from the germline V gene are SGHNT and YYREEE (reference sequence). The sample consisted of PBMCs, taken 14 days after transplant. This TCR came from a human patient who received an intestinal transplant, so some T cells may come from the graft donor. This chain uses TRBV5-4 with TRBJ2-7, with D maybe TRBD1 (5 bases). The CDR3 region has the DNA TGTGCCAGCAGCTTGTGGGGCGGATCCTACGAGCAGTACTTC. Residues: CASSLWGGSYEQYF.